This T cell receptor beta chain was captured in a study of cytomegalovirus exposure and HLA in healthy donors. Whole-study findings and limits: Later analysis identified around 15,000 TCR beta sequences associated with HLA alleles, using a false discovery rate threshold of 0.05.

The PCR had 60 Vbeta and 13 Jbeta primers. Sequencing used immunoSEQ multiplex PCR; TCRdb keeps in-frame clones, though not all of them. This sample has fewer than 250,000 clones, with over 80% found just once. In the case of this clone: What it binds is not known.

The TCR originated in a man in his forties in good health and CMV-seropositive. Sample: PBMCs.

The CDR3 DNA reads TGTGCCAGCATCCCGGCGGGGGGGCGCGGCTACACCTTC. This encodes CASIPAGGRGYTF. The chain has TRBV25-1 and TRBJ1-2, with D possibly matching TRBD1 (6 bases). CDR3 length equals 13 residues. The germline CDR1 and CDR2 sequences are MGHDK and SYGVNS. V lost 7 bases to trimming and J lost 8 bases, with 17 bases between them.